The present entry profiles one TCR beta chain with its context. Its target is unknown. Trimming removed 10 bases at V and 9 bases at J, with 16 bases between. Germline assignment: CDR1 LNHDA and CDR2 SQIVND (reference sequence). This CDR3 is 11 amino acids long. PCR involved 60 Vbeta and 13 Jbeta primers. Assay: immunoSEQ multiplex PCR; the TCRdb copy retains only in-frame clones and omits some. Of around 140,000 clones listed, less than 85% are singletons. This sample was taken from a study of cytomegalovirus exposure and HLA in healthy donors. Study-level background: As released early, the data held roughly 85 million unique TCRs from HLA-typed donors.

General observations from the study: Within an earlier analysis, most TCR beta V segments proved productive either about 87% or about 30% of the time. The listing of 150 or so TCR beta chains classed them as cytomegalovirus-associated.

Participants comprised healthy donors of bone marrow. The chain links TRBV19 to TRBJ2-7; weak D call: TRBD1 (5 bases). The clonotype originates from a man aged 40-49 years in good health and CMV-seronegative. Sample: PBMCs. CDR3 region: CATRHVQGQYF. The DNA for the CDR3 is TGTGCCACAAGACACGTCCAGGGGCAGTACTTC.